These 29 T cell receptor beta chains came from one sample sequenced in a study of blood T cells in healthy people across ages. Using a J-beta primer mix together with a sample-barcoded 5' primer, a second PCR was run for roughly 6 to 12 cycles. MiXCR, run by TCRdb on the 5' RACE reads, gives a single entry per CDR3 protein. In the table there are some 1.5 million distinct CDR3 sequences, 28% of which are singletons. Sample: blood. The source is a woman aged 25 to 39 in good health.

The rearrangement links TRBV20-1 to TRBJ2-7; TRBD1 agrees at 10 bases. The ends lost 2 bases at V and 7 bases at J; junction bases unmatched: 11. From germline, CDR1 is DFQATT and CDR2 SNEGSKA (reference sequence). The length of the CDR3 is 15 residues. CDR3 sequence: CSARKVDRGRGEQYF. DNA of the CDR3: TGCAGTGCTAGAAAGGTCGACAGGGGGCGGGGGGAGCAGTACTTC.

The table lists this clonotype with a few counts. This rearrangement joins TRBV28 to TRBJ1-2; D is possibly TRBD1 (5 bases). Germline-derived CDR1 and CDR2 are MDHEN and SYDVKM. This CDR3 has 16 amino acids. The ends were cut back, 7 bases at V and 4 bases at J, with 22 bases in the middle. The CDR3 coding sequence is TGTGCCAGCATACCCGAGGGGAGGTACGCTTTCTATGGCTACACCTTC. Protein: CASIPEGRYAFYGYTF.

This clonotype was counted at least ten times. The V call is TRBV4-3, the J call TRBJ2-5; D remains ambiguous. Between the trimmed V and J ends, which lost 0 bases and 5 bases, there was a span of 4 bases. CDR1 is LGHNA, CDR2 YSLEER, per germline. There are 12 residues in the CDR3. Here the CDR3 DNA reads TGCGCCAGCAGCCAAGATAAGGAGACCCAGTACTTC. It codes for CASSQDKETQYF.

CDR3 protein: CASSEGSVMNTEAFF. CDR3 nucleotide sequence: TGTGCCAGCAGTGAAGGTTCGGTAATGAACACTGAAGCTTTCTTT. The V and J genes are TRBV6-1 and TRBJ1-1; the D is unclear. Germline assignment: CDR1 MNHNS and CDR2 SASEGT. CDR3 size: 15 residues. V dropped 1 base and J dropped 0 bases, with 9 bases sitting between them.

This clonotype has a count of ten or more. The chain joins TRBV10-3 to TRBJ2-7, with 7 bases aligning to TRBD2. The CDR3 consists of 15 residues. Germline trimming cut 0 bases from V and 3 bases from J; bases unmatched to any gene: 5. Per the germline V gene, CDR1 is ENHRY and CDR2 is SYGVKD. DNA of the CDR3: TGTGCCATCAGTGAGTCGGGAGGGGCTTTCTACGAGCAGTACTTC. It encodes CAISESGGAFYEQYF.

The rearrangement uses TRBV4-1 and TRBJ2-1; no clear D gene. The germline gives CDR1 MGHRA, CDR2 YSYEKL. The germline V and J ends were trimmed by 1 base and 5 bases, with 12 bases remaining between them. The CDR3 covers 15 residues. This CDR3 reads CASSQVTGRNNEQFF. As DNA, the CDR3 is TGCGCCAGCAGCCAAGTAACCGGACGCAACAATGAGCAGTTCTTC.

This clonotype was found a few times. This rearrangement joins TRBV7-2 to TRBJ2-7; tentative D call: TRBD1 (6 bases). Germline values: CDR1 SGHTA, CDR2 FQGNSA. The germline V and J ends were trimmed by 4 bases and 3 bases, with 13 bases remaining between them. The CDR3 sequence is 14 residues long. This CDR3 reads CASSSDRPGYEQYF. The CDR3 nucleotides are TGTGCCAGCAGCTCCGACAGGCCCGGCTACGAGCAGTACTTC.

This clonotype has more than one count but fewer than ten. This chain connects TRBV5-1 to TRBJ2-7; 10 positions agree with TRBD2. In germline, CDR1 is SGHRS, CDR2 YFSETQ. The CDR3 covers 15 residues. Trimming took 2 bases from V and 0 from J; bases not matched to a gene: 2. CDR3 sequence reads: CASSFSGGSSYEQYF. The CDR3 coding sequence is TGCGCCAGCAGCTTTAGCGGGGGGAGCTCCTACGAGCAGTACTTC. Full variable domain (outside the CDR3, taken from reference TRBV5-1 and TRBJ2-7): KAGVTQTPRYLIKTRGQQVTLSCSPISGHRSVSWYQQTPGQGLQFLFEYFSETQRNKGNFPGRFSGRQFSNSRSEMNVSTLELGDSALYLCASSFSGGSSYEQYFGPGTRLTVT.

This chain links TRBV7-3 with TRBJ2-7, with TRBD1 matching 9 bases. This CDR3 region has 14 residues. CDR1 and CDR2 from the germline V gene are SGHTA and FQGTGA. V shed 5 bases and J 7 bases; nucleotides not matched to a gene: 9. The CDR3, as DNA: TGTGCCAGCAGCCCCGGGACAGGGAAGGAAGAGCAGTACTTC. Translating gives CASSPGTGKEEQYF.

The chain uses TRBV2 and TRBJ2-5; possibly TRBD2 for D (5 bases). The CDR3 is made up of 14 amino acids. V shed 7 bases and J shed 1 base, with 13 bases lying between them. Germline assignment: CDR1 SNHLY and CDR2 FYNNEI. CDR3 sequence reads: CASTERAVQETQYF. The CDR3 bases are TGTGCCAGCACCGAGAGAGCGGTCCAAGAGACCCAGTACTTC.

A few counts support this clonotype. The gene calls are TRBV5-1 and TRBJ2-6; a possible D gene is TRBD1 (6 bases). The CDR3 sequence is 15 residues long. Trimming pared 7 bases from V and 4 bases from J, leaving 15 bases between. Germline-derived CDR1 and CDR2 are SGHRS and YFSETQ. CDR3 in amino acids: CASYPLGAGANVLTF. The CDR3 DNA follows: TGCGCCAGCTACCCCTTGGGGGCCGGGGCCAACGTCCTGACTTTC.

The rearrangement uses TRBV7-9 and TRBJ2-4, with D perhaps matching TRBD2 (6 bases). Deletions cut 1 base from V and 8 bases from J, with 12 bases between. The CDR3 sequence is 14 residues long. Germline CDR1 SEHNR, CDR2 FQNEAQ (reference sequence). This CDR3 is CASSLEGLTDIQYF. The DNA of the CDR3 is TGTGCCAGCAGCTTAGAGGGACTTACCGACATTCAGTACTTC.

This clonotype was found a few times. The genes are TRBV9 and TRBJ1-2; D is unclear. V was shortened by 3 bases and J by 4 bases, with 13 bases between the two germline ends. This CDR3 has 14 amino acids. Germline lookup yields CDR1 SGDLS and CDR2 YYNGEE. CDR3 nucleotides: TGTGCCAGCAGCGAGTCCCGAAGCCCCTATGGCTACACCTTC. The encoded protein is CASSESRSPYGYTF.

The CDR3 sequence: CASIFGGPNYNEQYF. CDR3 in DNA: TGTGCCAGCATATTTGGGGGGCCTAACTACAATGAGCAGTACTTC. This chain joins TRBV6-2 or TRBV6-3 and TRBJ2-7, with D possibly being TRBD1 or TRBD2 (6 bases each). V was clipped by 7 bases and J by 7 bases, with 23 bases between them. The length of the CDR3 is 15 residues. Germline-derived CDR1 and CDR2 are MNHEY and SVGEGT.

This clonotype has a handful of counts. This chain joins TRBV20-1 and TRBJ2-1, with TRBD2 identical over 8 bases. V gave up 5 bases and J gave up 6 bases; unmatched junction bases: 15. The CDR3 consists of 16 residues. Per the germline V gene, CDR1 is DFQATT and CDR2 is SNEGSKA (reference sequence). The CDR3 nucleotides are TGCAGTGCTGGCAAGGATAGCGGGGTGGTCCGCAATGAGCAGTTCTTC. This encodes CSAGKDSGVVRNEQFF.

This clonotype was seen a handful of times. The rearrangement links TRBV12-3 or TRBV12-4 to TRBJ2-7; tentatively, D is TRBD2 (5 bases). The CDR3 runs to 14 residues. V lost 1 base and J lost 6, with 13 bases in between. The CDR3 is CASSLVGGFAEQYF. The CDR3 bases are TGTGCCAGCAGTTTAGTGGGCGGGTTCGCCGAGCAGTACTTC.

This chain joins TRBV7-9 and TRBJ2-1; 10 bases agree with TRBD2. Trimming cost V 2 bases and J 6 bases; bases outside gene matches: 4. Germline CDR1 and CDR2: SEHNR and FQNEAQ (reference sequence). The CDR3 has 15 amino acids. CDR3 in amino acids: CASSLIAGGCNEQFF. The CDR3 coding sequence is TGTGCCAGCAGCTTAATAGCGGGAGGCTGCAATGAGCAGTTCTTC.

The V gene is TRBV28, the J gene TRBJ2-7, with D possibly TRBD1 on 6 matching bases. The CDR3 is 14 residues long. Per the germline V gene, CDR1 is MDHEN and CDR2 is SYDVKM. The germline V and J ends were trimmed by 5 bases and 5 bases, with 16 bases remaining between them. The CDR3 DNA reads TGTGCCAGCAGTAAAAACAGGGTTCTGGACGAGCAGTACTTC. Its protein is CASSKNRVLDEQYF.

J is TRBJ2-3 and V is TRBV12-3 or TRBV12-4; 9 bases match TRBD2. This CDR3 contains 18 residues. After removal of 3 bases from V and 5 bases from J, the junction contained 15 bases not matched to a gene. CDR3 amino acids: CASSLGGLARVEEDTQYF. As DNA, the CDR3 is TGTGCCAGCAGTTTGGGTGGACTAGCGAGAGTGGAGGAAGATACGCAGTATTTT.

V usage is TRBV12-3 or TRBV12-4 and J usage is TRBJ1-5; D unclear. The CDR3 length is 12 residues. V lost 2 bases and J lost 6, with 5 bases in between. The CDR3 here is CASSLNRQPQHF. Here the CDR3 DNA reads TGTGCCAGCAGTTTAAACCGTCAGCCCCAGCATTTT.

In regard to this clonotype: A clone one base away is much larger, so this may be a read error. The genes are TRBV7-8 and TRBJ1-1; D might be TRBD1 (6 bases). The CDR3 loop spans 14 amino acids. CDR1 and CDR2 from the germline V gene are SGHVS and FQNEAQ. CDR3 DNA sequence: TGTGCCAGCAGCTTAAGTTGGCGGGACACTGAAGCTTGCTTT. Translated, it gives CASSLSWRDTEACF.

CDR3 amino acids: CASSPAESGGYTF. The CDR3 region has the DNA TGTGCCAGCTCACCTGCAGAGTCTGGCGGCTACACCTTC. This chain joins TRBV18 and TRBJ1-2; the D is unclear. The CDR3 loop spans 13 amino acids. Trimming pared 3 bases from V and 8 bases from J, leaving 13 bases between. Germline V gene sequence: CDR1 KGHSH, CDR2 LQKENI.

The genes are TRBV11-2 and TRBJ2-3; the match to TRBD1 covers 7 bases. This CDR3 is built from 15 residues. The germline CDR1 and CDR2 sequences are SGHAT and FQNNGV. The trim removed 1 base at V and 5 bases at J, leaving 6 bases unmatched. The CDR3 region has the DNA TGTGCCAGCAGCTTAGTTATAGGGGGCGTAGATACGCAGTATTTT. It specifies CASSLVIGGVDTQYF. Filled out from reference TRBV11-2 and TRBJ2-3, the complete variable domain reads EAGVAQSPRYKIIEKRQSVAFWCNPISGHATLYWYQQILGQGPKLLIQFQNNGVVDDSQLPKDRFSAERLKGVDSTLKIQPAKLEDSAVYLCASSLVIGGVDTQYFGPGTRLTVL.

The genes are TRBV18 and TRBJ2-1, with D possibly TRBD1 on 7 matching bases. V gave up 2 bases and J gave up 7 bases, with 21 bases separating them. CDR1 and CDR2 from the germline V gene are KGHSH and LQKENI. This CDR3 spans 17 amino acids. CDR3: CASSPYLAGTVENEQFF. CDR3 coding DNA: TGTGCCAGCTCACCATACTTGGCGGGGACAGTAGAGAATGAGCAGTTCTTC.

This clonotype occurred many times. The chain has TRBV6-5 and TRBJ2-1, with a weak D call TRBD1 (6 bases). The germline gives CDR1 MNHEY, CDR2 SVGAGI. There are 16 residues in the CDR3. The V end lost 2 bases, the J end lost 0 bases, and 11 bases lay between the germline ends. The CDR3 sequence: CASSYSDRSSYNEQFF. DNA of the CDR3: TGTGCCAGCAGTTACAGCGACAGGAGCTCCTACAATGAGCAGTTCTTC.

This clonotype was seen a few times. The J gene is TRBJ1-6, the V gene TRBV27; TRBD1 might be the D (5 bases). Germline V CDR1 and CDR2: MNHEY, SMNVEV (reference sequence). The V and J ends lost 0 bases and 7 bases respectively, with 13 bases between them. The CDR3 runs 16 residues. For the CDR3, the DNA is TGTGCCAGCAGTTTATCAGGGGTTGGTATCAATTCACCCCTCCACTTT. Encoded protein: CASSLSGVGINSPLHF.

This clonotype was detected many times. This CDR3 reads CASSLAPPEHSYEQYF. The CDR3, as DNA: TGTGCCAGCAGCTTAGCTCCCCCGGAGCACTCCTACGAGCAGTACTTC. The rearrangement uses TRBV7-9 and TRBJ2-7; unclear D gene. The V gene lost 0 bases and the J gene lost 0 bases, with 12 bases spanning the gap. In germline, CDR1 is SEHNR, CDR2 FQNEAQ (reference sequence). The length of the CDR3 is 16 residues.

This chain uses TRBV27 with TRBJ2-2; the D is unclear. This CDR3 is 13 amino acids long. V was shortened by 5 bases and J by 9 bases, with 13 bases between the two germline ends. CDR1 and CDR2 from the germline V gene are MNHEY and SMNVEV (reference sequence). CDR3 DNA: TGTGCCAGCAGTGTCCCCCTCCACCGGGAGCTGTTTTTT. It encodes CASSVPLHRELFF.

CDR3 coding DNA: TGTGCCAGCTCACAAGCCGGGACAGGGTATGGCTACACCTTC. Translation gives CASSQAGTGYGYTF. The gene calls are TRBV18 and TRBJ1-2, with 9 bases identical to TRBD1. The CDR3 length is 14 residues. Germline loops: CDR1 KGHSH, CDR2 LQKENI. Losses at the gene ends were 4 bases for V and 5 bases for J; bases not matched to a gene: 5.